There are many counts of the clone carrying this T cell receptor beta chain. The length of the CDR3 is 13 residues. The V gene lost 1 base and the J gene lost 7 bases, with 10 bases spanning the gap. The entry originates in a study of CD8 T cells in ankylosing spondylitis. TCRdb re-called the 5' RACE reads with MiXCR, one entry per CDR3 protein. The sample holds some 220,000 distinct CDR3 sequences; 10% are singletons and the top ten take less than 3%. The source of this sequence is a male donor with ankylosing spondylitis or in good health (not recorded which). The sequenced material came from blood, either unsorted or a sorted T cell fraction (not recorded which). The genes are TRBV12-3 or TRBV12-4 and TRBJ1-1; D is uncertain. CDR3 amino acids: CASSLVTEVEAFF. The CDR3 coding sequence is TGTGCCAGCAGTTTAGTAACAGAGGTTGAAGCTTTCTTT.